These 21 T cell receptor beta chains came from one sample sequenced in a study of T cell repertoires in cytomegalovirus infection. Each CDR3 protein is one row after TCRdb ran MiXCR on the reads. This sample carries nearly 700,000 distinct CDR3 sequences, around 30% of them seen once, and the ten largest clones take 18%. These receptors' antigens are unknown. Sequences were derived from cultured PBMCs, sampled from culture after CMV antigen stimulation. Receptors were obtained from a human donor in good health (CMV status not recorded). Some clones in this sample may be carry-over from other donors' samples.

This clonotype showed up just once. V usage is TRBV12-3 or TRBV12-4 and J usage is TRBJ2-7; 7 bases are a match to TRBD2. The CDR3 length is 14 residues. With V trimmed by 6 bases and J by 8 bases, 13 bases remained unmatched. This CDR3 reads CASSQTGRATQQYF. The CDR3 DNA is TGTGCCAGCAGCCAGACTGGGAGGGCTACGCAGCAGTACTTC.

This clonotype has more than one count but fewer than ten. V gene TRBV29-1 combines with J gene TRBJ1-1; unclear D gene. The CDR3 is made up of 13 amino acids. V lost 3 bases and J 1 base, leaving 9 bases between the germline ends. Germline values: CDR1 SQVTM, CDR2 ANQGSEA. The CDR3 reads CSVDVSGNTEAFF. The CDR3 DNA sequence: TGCAGCGTTGATGTAAGCGGGAACACTGAAGCTTTCTTT.

The genes are TRBV7-2 and TRBJ2-7; 7 bases are a match to TRBD2. The V and J ends lost 5 bases and 3 bases, in that order; junction bases with no gene match: 7. The CDR3 is made up of 14 amino acids. Per the germline V gene, CDR1 is SGHTA and CDR2 is FQGNSA. The CDR3 DNA is TGTGCCAGCAGCCTAAGGCTAGCGGTCTACGAGCAGTACTTC. The encoded protein is CASSLRLAVYEQYF.

V and J are TRBV2 and TRBJ1-4; TRBD1 matches at 7 bases. After removal of 1 base from V and 7 bases from J, the junction contained 6 bases not matched to a gene. The germline CDR1 and CDR2 sequences are SNHLY and FYNNEI. The CDR3 sequence is 15 residues long. The CDR3 nucleotides read TGTGCCAGCAGTGAAGACAGGGGAGGTGGTGAAAAACTGTTTTTT. Translation: CASSEDRGGGEKLFF.

The genes are TRBV4-1 and TRBJ2-1; possibly TRBD2 for D (5 bases). V was pared by 0 bases and J by 5 bases, with 8 bases between. Germline V lookup: CDR1 MGHRA, CDR2 YSYEKL. The CDR3 sequence is 14 residues long. This chain's CDR3 is CASSQEGGDNEQFF. The CDR3 nucleotides read TGCGCCAGCAGCCAAGAAGGAGGTGACAATGAGCAGTTCTTC.

The chain carries TRBV12-3 or TRBV12-4 and TRBJ2-7, with D perhaps matching TRBD2 (6 bases). This CDR3 is 13 amino acids long. Trimming took 5 bases from V and 9 from J, leaving 17 bases between them. The CDR3, as DNA: TGTGCCAGCAGTCAGCCACTCGTGGGGGGGCAGTACTTC. Translating it yields CASSQPLVGGQYF.

This clonotype was seen a handful of times. CDR3 in amino acids: CASSYGLAVTLGADTQYF. The CDR3 DNA is TGTGCCAGCAGTTACGGACTAGCGGTCACACTAGGCGCAGATACGCAGTATTTT. The genes are TRBV6-6 and TRBJ2-3; 10 bases map to TRBD2. V trimming: 2 bases; J trimming: 4 bases; junction bases outside the gene matches: 12. The germline gives CDR1 MNHNY, CDR2 SVGAGI (reference sequence). This CDR3 contains 18 residues.

This clonotype was seen only a few times. This rearrangement joins TRBV5-4 to TRBJ2-1; D may be TRBD2 (5 bases). Trimming removed 10 bases at V and 0 bases at J, with 14 bases between. Germline loops: CDR1 SGHNT, CDR2 YYREEE (reference sequence). This CDR3 comprises 14 residues. The CDR3 bases are TGTGCCGTCCATGGACTGAGCTCCTACAATGAGCAGTTCTTC. This codes for CAVHGLSSYNEQFF.

The chain employs TRBV28 and TRBJ2-2; 7 positions agree with TRBD1. The CDR3 loop spans 17 amino acids. With V trimmed by 6 bases and J by 7 bases, 17 bases remained unmatched. From germline, CDR1 is MDHEN and CDR2 SYDVKM. The DNA of the CDR3 is TGTGCCAGCAGCAATATGTACCGGGACAGAGGAAGCGGGGAGCTGTTTTTT. Translated: CASSNMYRDRGSGELFF. Full variable domain (missing parts from reference TRBV28 and TRBJ2-2): DVKVTQSSRYLVKRTGEKVFLECVQDMDHENMFWYRQDPGLGLRLIYFSYDVKMKEKGDIPEGYSVSREKKERFSLILESASTNQTSMYLCASSNMYRDRGSGELFFGEGSRLTVL.

This sequence joins TRBV7-2 and TRBJ2-7; D is perhaps TRBD2 (7 bases). Germline values: CDR1 SGHTA, CDR2 FQGNSA. This CDR3 is 14 amino acids long. The V end lost 6 bases, the J end lost 2 bases, and 14 bases lay between the germline ends. The CDR3: CASSRFGGPYEQYF. DNA of the CDR3: TGTGCCAGCAGTCGGTTCGGGGGGCCCTACGAGCAGTACTTC.

This clonotype has only a few counts. The rearrangement joins TRBV11-2 to TRBJ2-3; D is perhaps TRBD2 (7 bases). The CDR3 extends over 15 amino acids. Germline-derived CDR1 and CDR2 are SGHAT and FQNNGV. V dropped 3 bases and J dropped 4 bases, with 14 bases sitting between them. For the CDR3, the DNA is TGTGCCAGCAGCTTTTGGGGGGGGGCGCCAGATACGCAGTATTTT. It translates to CASSFWGGAPDTQYF.

This clonotype occurred many times. CDR3 sequence reads: CASSLGGQYTEAFF. The CDR3 region has the DNA TGTGCCAGCAGCTTAGGAGGACAATACACTGAAGCTTTCTTT. The genes are TRBV7-2 and TRBJ1-1, with D possibly matching TRBD1 (5 bases). The V end lost 1 base, the J end lost 3 bases, and 9 bases lay between the germline ends. There are 14 residues in the CDR3. Germline V lookup: CDR1 SGHTA, CDR2 FQGNSA.

In nucleotides, the CDR3 is TGTGCCACCAGCAGAGCTCGACTAGCCGCTACCTACGAGCAGTACTTC. Its translation: CATSRARLAATYEQYF. This sequence joins TRBV15 and TRBJ2-7; TRBD2 matches 7 bases. The CDR3 totals 16 residues. The V gene end was trimmed by 1 base and the J gene end by 2 bases; junction bases not matched to a gene: 8. The V gene's germline CDR1 is LNHNV and CDR2 YYDKDF (reference sequence).

The genes are TRBV20-1 and TRBJ2-5, with D possibly TRBD2 on 5 matching bases. The CDR3 runs to 15 residues. Germline CDR1 is DFQATT and CDR2 is SNEGSKA (reference sequence). The V and J ends lost 5 bases and 2 bases respectively, with 18 bases between them. Here the CDR3 DNA reads TGCAGTGCTCAAAGACTAAGGAGCGGACAAGAGACCCAGTACTTC. Its protein is CSAQRLRSGQETQYF.

This chain connects TRBV7-2 to TRBJ2-5; perhaps TRBD1 as D (6 bases). There are 14 residues in the CDR3. The ends were cut back, 4 bases at V and 5 bases at J, with 14 bases in the middle. In germline, CDR1 is SGHTA, CDR2 FQGNSA. The CDR3 nucleotides read TGTGCCAGCAGCTATGACTGGGGGCGGGAGACCCAGTACTTC. The encoded protein is CASSYDWGRETQYF.

The rearrangement joins TRBV9 to TRBJ2-7, with a weak D call TRBD2 (6 bases). The CDR3 has 18 residues. In germline, CDR1 is SGDLS, CDR2 YYNGEE. Trimming removed 3 bases at V and 0 bases at J, with 22 bases between. CDR3 in amino acids: CASSEGPEGRSFSYEQYF. Here the CDR3 DNA reads TGTGCCAGCAGCGAAGGGCCGGAGGGCCGCTCGTTCTCCTACGAGCAGTACTTC.

This chain uses TRBV19 with TRBJ2-7; D remains ambiguous. V lost 6 bases, J lost 0 bases, and 12 bases lay in between. The CDR3 has 14 residues. CDR1 is LNHDA, CDR2 SQIVND, per germline (reference sequence). The CDR3 DNA reads TGTGCCAGTAGCCAGTCGCGCGACTCCTACGAGCAGTACTTC. It specifies CASSQSRDSYEQYF.

The rearrangement links TRBV25-1 to TRBJ2-3; D is unresolved. Germline V gene lookup returns CDR1 MGHDK and CDR2 SYGVNS. This CDR3 is 14 amino acids long. Trimming removed 0 bases at V and 2 bases at J, with 6 bases between. Written as DNA, the CDR3 is TGTGCCAGCAGTGAATATCCACACACAGATACGCAGTATTTT. As protein: CASSEYPHTDTQYF.

The rearrangement links TRBV20-1 to TRBJ2-1; 9 nucleotides match TRBD2. The CDR3 contains 18 residues. J was trimmed by 0 bases and V by 5 bases; bases with no gene match: 14. CDR1 is DFQATT, CDR2 SNEGSKA, per germline (reference sequence). The CDR3 DNA reads as TGCAGTGCTGTCGGGGTCGGGGCGGGAGGGCCCTCCTACAATGAGCAGTTCTTC. Encoded protein: CSAVGVGAGGPSYNEQFF.

The chain uses TRBV6-5 and TRBJ1-1; 8 nucleotides agree with TRBD1. This CDR3 spans 14 amino acids. Unmatched junction bases numbered 8, after V lost 7 bases and J lost 4 bases. Germline V gene sequence: CDR1 MNHEY, CDR2 SVGAGI. The CDR3 sequence is CASKRQGMSTEAFF. In DNA, the CDR3 is TGTGCCAGCAAACGACAGGGGATGAGCACTGAAGCTTTCTTT.

This clonotype was seen a few times. The V gene is TRBV6-5, the J gene TRBJ1-6; D is ambiguous. V lost 6 bases, J lost 4 bases, and 16 bases lay in between. This CDR3 region has 16 residues. CDR1 is MNHEY and CDR2 is SVGAGI in the germline V gene. CDR3 nucleotides: TGTGCCAGCAGCCGCTTGGGGAACGGGTATAATTCACCCCTCCACTTT. Encoded protein: CASSRLGNGYNSPLHF.